Reported below is one TCR beta chain. The germline V gene encodes CDR1 MNHEY and CDR2 SVGAGI. The CDR3 contains 15 residues. The V gene lost 7 bases and the J gene lost 0 bases, with 13 bases spanning the gap. The data are from a study of blood T cell repertoires in COVID-19. Measured with immunoSEQ multiplex PCR; TCRdb has only the in-frame clones, and not every one. The sample has about 30,000 clones, 70% to 85% seen once. This receptor was obtained from a human donor in a cohort sampled during active COVID-19. Sample: peripheral blood. The rearrangement links TRBV6-5 to TRBJ1-3; tentatively, D is TRBD1 (5 bases). The CDR3 DNA follows: TGTGCCAGCACCACCCAAGGGGCCTCTGGAAACACCATATATTTT. Translation: CASTTQGASGNTIYF.